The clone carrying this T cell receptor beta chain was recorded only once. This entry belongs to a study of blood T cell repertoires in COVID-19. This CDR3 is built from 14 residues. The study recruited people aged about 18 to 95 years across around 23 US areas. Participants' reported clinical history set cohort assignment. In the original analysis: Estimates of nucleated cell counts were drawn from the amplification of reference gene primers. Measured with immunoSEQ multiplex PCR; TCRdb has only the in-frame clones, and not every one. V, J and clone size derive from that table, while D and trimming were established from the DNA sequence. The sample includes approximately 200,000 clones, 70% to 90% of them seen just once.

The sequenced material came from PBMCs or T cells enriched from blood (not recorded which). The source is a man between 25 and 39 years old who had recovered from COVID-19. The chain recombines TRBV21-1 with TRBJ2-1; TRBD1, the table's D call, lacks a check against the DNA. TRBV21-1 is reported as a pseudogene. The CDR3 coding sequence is TGTGCCAGCCCCTCATCCACAGGGGTCGATGAGCAGTTCTTC. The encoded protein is CASPSSTGVDEQFF.